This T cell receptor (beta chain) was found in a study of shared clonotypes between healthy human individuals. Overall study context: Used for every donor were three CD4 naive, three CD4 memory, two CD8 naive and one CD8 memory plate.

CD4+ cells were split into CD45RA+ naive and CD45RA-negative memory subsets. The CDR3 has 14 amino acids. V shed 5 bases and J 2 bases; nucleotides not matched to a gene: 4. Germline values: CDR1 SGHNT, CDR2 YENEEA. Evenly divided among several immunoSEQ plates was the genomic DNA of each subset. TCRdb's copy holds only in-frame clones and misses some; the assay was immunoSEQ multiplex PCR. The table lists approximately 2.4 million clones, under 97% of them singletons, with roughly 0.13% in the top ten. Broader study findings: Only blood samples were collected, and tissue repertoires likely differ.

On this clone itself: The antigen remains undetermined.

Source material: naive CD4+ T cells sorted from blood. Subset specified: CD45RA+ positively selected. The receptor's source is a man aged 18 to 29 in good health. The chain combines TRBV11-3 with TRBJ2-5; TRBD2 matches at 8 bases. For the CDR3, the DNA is TGTGCCAGCAGCAGCGGGGGTCGACAAGAGACCCAGTACTTC. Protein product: CASSSGGRQETQYF.